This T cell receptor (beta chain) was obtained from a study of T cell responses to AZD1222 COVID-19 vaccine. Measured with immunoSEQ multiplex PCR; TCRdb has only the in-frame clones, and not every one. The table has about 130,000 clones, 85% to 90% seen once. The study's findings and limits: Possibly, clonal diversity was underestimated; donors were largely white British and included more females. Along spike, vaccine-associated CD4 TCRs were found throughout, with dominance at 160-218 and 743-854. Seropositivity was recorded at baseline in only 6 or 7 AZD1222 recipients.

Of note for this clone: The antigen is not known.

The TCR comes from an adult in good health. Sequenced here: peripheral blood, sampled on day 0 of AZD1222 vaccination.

The CDR3 sequence: CASSYSSGTSTDTQYF. CDR3 DNA sequence: TGTGCCAGCAGTTACTCGAGTGGGACTAGCACAGATACGCAGTATTTT. This chain links TRBV6-5 with TRBJ2-3; a weak D match, TRBD2 (6 bases). The CDR3 extends over 16 amino acids. V was clipped by 0 bases and J by 0 bases, with 10 bases between them. The germline V gene has CDR1 MNHEY and CDR2 SVGAGI.